This TCR beta chain comes out of a study of blood T cells in healthy people across ages. Every participating donor contributed about 10 milliliters of peripheral blood through a draw. Using a J-beta primer mix together with a sample-barcoded 5' primer, a second PCR was run for about 6 to 11 cycles. TCRdb reanalysed the 5' RACE reads using MiXCR and keeps one entry per CDR3 protein. Among approximately 810,000 distinct CDR3 sequences listed, around 26% were seen once. From germline, CDR1 is LGHDT and CDR2 YNNKEL (reference sequence). The CDR3 is 15 residues long. V was shortened by 6 bases and J by 1 base, with 12 bases between the two germline ends.

The rearrangement uses TRBV3-1 and TRBJ2-2; perhaps TRBD1 as D (5 bases). The origin of this receptor is a woman aged 80 or over in good health. The sequenced material came from blood. CDR3 residues: CASRVTEVNTGELFF. In DNA form, the CDR3 reads TGTGCCAGCAGGGTGACAGAGGTGAACACCGGGGAGCTGTTTTTT. The full variable domain, its missing parts supplied by reference TRBV3-1 and TRBJ2-2, is DTAVSQTPKYLVTQMGNDKSIKCEQNLGHDTMYWYKQDSKKFLKIMFSYNNKELIINETVPNRFSPKSPDKAHLNLHINSLELGDSAVYFCASRVTEVNTGELFFGEGSRLTVL.